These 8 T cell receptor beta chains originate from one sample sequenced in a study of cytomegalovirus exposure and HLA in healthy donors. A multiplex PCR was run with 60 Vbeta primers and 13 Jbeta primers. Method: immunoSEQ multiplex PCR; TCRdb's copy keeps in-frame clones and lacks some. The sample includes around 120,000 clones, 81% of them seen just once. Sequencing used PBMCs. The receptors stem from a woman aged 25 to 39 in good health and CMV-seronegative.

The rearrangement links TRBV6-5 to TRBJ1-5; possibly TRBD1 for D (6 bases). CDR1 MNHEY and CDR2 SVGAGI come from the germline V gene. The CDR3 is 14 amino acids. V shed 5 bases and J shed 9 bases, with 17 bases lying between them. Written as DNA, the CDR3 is TGTGCCAGCAGTGAAGTGGGGGCACAAAGGCCCCAGCATTTT. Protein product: CASSEVGAQRPQHF.

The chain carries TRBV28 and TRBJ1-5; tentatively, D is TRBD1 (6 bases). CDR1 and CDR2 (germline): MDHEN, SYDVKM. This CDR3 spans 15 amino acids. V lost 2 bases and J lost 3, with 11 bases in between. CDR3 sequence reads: CASSLPGTLNQPQHF. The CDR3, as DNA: TGTGCCAGCAGTTTACCCGGGACACTCAATCAGCCCCAGCATTTT.

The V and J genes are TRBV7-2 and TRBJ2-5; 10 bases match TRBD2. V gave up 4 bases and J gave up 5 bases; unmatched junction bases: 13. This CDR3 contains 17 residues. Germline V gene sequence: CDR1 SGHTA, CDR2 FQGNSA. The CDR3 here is CASSSDVGLAFIETQYF. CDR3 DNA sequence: TGTGCCAGCAGCTCAGATGTGGGACTAGCGTTTATTGAGACCCAGTACTTC.

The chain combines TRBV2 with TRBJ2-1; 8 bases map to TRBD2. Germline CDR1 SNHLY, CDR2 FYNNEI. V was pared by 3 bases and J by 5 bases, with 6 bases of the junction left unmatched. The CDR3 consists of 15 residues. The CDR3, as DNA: TGTGCCAGCAGTGACCCCAGCGGGAGTGACAATGAGCAGTTCTTC. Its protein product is CASSDPSGSDNEQFF.

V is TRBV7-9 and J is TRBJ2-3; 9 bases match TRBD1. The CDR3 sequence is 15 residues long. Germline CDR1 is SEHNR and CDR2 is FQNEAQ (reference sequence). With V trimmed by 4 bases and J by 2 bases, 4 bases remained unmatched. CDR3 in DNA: TGTGCCAGCAGCTCCGGGACAGGGCTCACAGATACGCAGTATTTT. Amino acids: CASSSGTGLTDTQYF.

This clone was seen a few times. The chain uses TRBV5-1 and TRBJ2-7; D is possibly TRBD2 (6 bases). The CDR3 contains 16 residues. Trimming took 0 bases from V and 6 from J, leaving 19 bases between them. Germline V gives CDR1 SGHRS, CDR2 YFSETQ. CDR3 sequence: CASSLAGGALGFEQYF. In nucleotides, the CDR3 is TGCGCCAGCAGCTTGGCCGGAGGGGCCCTGGGGTTCGAGCAGTACTTC.

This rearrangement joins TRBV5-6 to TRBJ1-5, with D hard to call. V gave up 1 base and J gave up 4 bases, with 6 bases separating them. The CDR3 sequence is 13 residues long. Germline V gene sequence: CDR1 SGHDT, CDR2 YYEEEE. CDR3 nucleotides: TGTGCCAGCAGCTTGCAGGAAAATCAGCCCCAGCATTTT. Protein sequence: CASSLQENQPQHF.

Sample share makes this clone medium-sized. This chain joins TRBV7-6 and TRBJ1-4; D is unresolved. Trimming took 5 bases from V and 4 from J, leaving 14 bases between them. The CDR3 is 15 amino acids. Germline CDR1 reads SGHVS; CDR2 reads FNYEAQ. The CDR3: CASSPEAGNNEKLFF. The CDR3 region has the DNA TGTGCCAGCAGCCCCGAGGCGGGAAATAATGAAAAACTGTTTTTT.